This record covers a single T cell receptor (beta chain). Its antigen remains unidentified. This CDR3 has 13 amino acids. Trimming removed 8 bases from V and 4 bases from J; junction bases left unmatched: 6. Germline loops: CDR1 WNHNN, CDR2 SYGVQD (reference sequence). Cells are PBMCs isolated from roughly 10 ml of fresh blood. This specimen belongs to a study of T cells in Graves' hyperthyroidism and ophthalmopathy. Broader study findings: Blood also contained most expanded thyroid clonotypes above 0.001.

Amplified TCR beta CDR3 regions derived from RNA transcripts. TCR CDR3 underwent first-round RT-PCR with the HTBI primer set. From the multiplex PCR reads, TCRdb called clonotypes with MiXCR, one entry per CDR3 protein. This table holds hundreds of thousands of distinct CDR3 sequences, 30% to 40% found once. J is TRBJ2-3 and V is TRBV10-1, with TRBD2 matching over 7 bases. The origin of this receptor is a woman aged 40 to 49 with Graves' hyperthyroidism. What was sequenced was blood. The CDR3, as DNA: TGCGCCAGCCGCGGGACTAACTCAGATACGCAGTATTTT. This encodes CASRGTNSDTQYF.